This T cell receptor (beta chain) was sequenced in a study of response to subunit inactivated influenza vaccine. The germline gives CDR1 LNHNV, CDR2 YYDKDF (reference sequence). The germline V and J ends were trimmed by 0 bases and 5 bases, with 14 bases remaining between them. The CDR3 runs to 15 residues. TCRdb passed the RT-PCR reads through MiXCR, listing each CDR3 protein once. The sample includes 800,000 to 1,000,000 distinct CDR3 sequences, 21% seen only once; the top ten take roughly a tenth. The clonotype was recovered from a man in his fifties who received an inactivated influenza vaccine. The sample in question was PBMCs from blood, obtained roughly 5 days after vaccination. The chain is built from TRBV15 and TRBJ2-7; tentative D call: TRBD2 (6 bases). The CDR3 DNA reads as TGTGCCACCAGCAGAGATAGTACGCGGGATAACGAGCAGTACTTC. The encoded protein is CATSRDSTRDNEQYF.